This T cell receptor (beta chain) was sequenced during a study of cytomegalovirus exposure and HLA in healthy donors. Findings of the study overall: With high specificity and sensitivity, the classifier reportedly diagnosed cytomegalovirus status. Only CMV serostatus was available as immune exposure information.

PCR was performed using 60 Vbeta and 13 Jbeta primers. The repertoire was sequenced with immunoSEQ multiplex PCR; TCRdb's copy has only in-frame clones and lacks some. The repertoire holds 95,000 to 150,000 clones, with approximately 76% as singletons. Healthy bone marrow donors made up the cohort. The donors, nominally healthy at sampling, likely had unrecorded immune exposures. A note on this clone: Its specificity is not known.

CDR3 length: 16 amino acids. Germline V gives CDR1 LNHDA, CDR2 SQIVND (reference sequence). Unmatched junction bases numbered 4, after V lost 0 bases and J lost 5 bases. The sequencing sample was made of PBMCs. This TCR derives from a man aged 60 to 69 in good health and CMV-seropositive. The V and J genes are TRBV19 and TRBJ1-5; TRBD1 matches at 10 bases. CDR3 loop: CASSIDGTGVYQPQHF. The CDR3 DNA reads as TGTGCCAGTAGTATAGACGGGACAGGGGTTTATCAGCCCCAGCATTTT.